One sample yielded the 13 T cell receptor beta chains listed below, sequenced in a study of CD8+CD57+ T cells in acquired aplastic anemia. CDR3 and TCR beta VDJ profiling relied on a genomic DNA template. A single record per CDR3 protein comes from TCRdb applying MiXCR to the reads. The sample lists around 180,000 distinct CDR3 sequences, 60% to 70% occurring once. The material sequenced was sorted CD4+, CD8+, or CD8+CD57+ T cells (not recorded which) from PBMCs. These receptors came from a human donor in good health.

This clonotype has just a few counts. The chain carries TRBV5-1 and TRBJ2-7; 8 nucleotides match TRBD1. The germline V gene has CDR1 SGHRS and CDR2 YFSETQ. V was pared by 0 bases and J by 4 bases, with 6 bases of the junction left unmatched. This CDR3 contains 15 residues. CDR3 region: CASSLEWTGRYEQYF. CDR3 DNA sequence: TGCGCCAGCAGCTTGGAATGGACAGGGAGGTACGAGCAGTACTTC.

This clonotype was observed many times. The chain links TRBV7-8 to TRBJ2-1, with a weak D call TRBD1 (6 bases). Trimming took 8 bases from V and 7 from J, leaving 12 bases between them. Germline CDR1 SGHVS, CDR2 FQNEAQ. The CDR3 is 12 amino acids. The CDR3 DNA reads as TGTGCCAGCTTCTCCACAGGGAATGAGCAGTTCTTC. As protein: CASFSTGNEQFF.

V and J are TRBV9 and TRBJ2-2, with D hard to call. The CDR3 length is 15 residues. The germline V and J ends were trimmed by 1 base and 0 bases, with 7 bases remaining between them. The V gene's germline CDR1 is SGDLS and CDR2 YYNGEE. The CDR3 coding sequence is TGTGCCAGCAGCGTAAAACCATCGAACACCGGGGAGCTGTTTTTT. Encoded protein: CASSVKPSNTGELFF.

The chain uses TRBV20-1 and TRBJ1-5; TRBD1 is a possible D gene (6 bases). The V end lost 4 bases, the J end lost 7 bases, and 20 bases lay between the germline ends. The CDR3 covers 15 residues. From germline, CDR1 is DFQATT and CDR2 SNEGSKA (reference sequence). The CDR3 sequence is CSATNTVGRGQPQHF. The CDR3 DNA is TGCAGTGCTACCAATACCGTCGGGAGGGGGCAGCCCCAGCATTTT.

The V gene is TRBV30, the J gene TRBJ1-2, with 7 bases that match TRBD1. This CDR3 is built from 14 residues. Unmatched junction bases numbered 11, after V lost 6 bases and J lost 4 bases. Germline CDR1 GTSNPN, CDR2 SVGIG (reference sequence). The CDR3 nucleotides are TGTGCCTGTCAACTCCCGGGGGACAGCTATGGCTACACCTTC. Protein sequence: CACQLPGDSYGYTF.

This rearrangement joins TRBV7-8 to TRBJ2-3; TRBD2 is a possible D gene (7 bases). The V gene lost 4 bases and the J gene lost 6 bases, with 11 bases spanning the gap. The CDR3 is made up of 13 amino acids. In germline, CDR1 is SGHVS, CDR2 FQNEAQ. The CDR3 here is CASSSGGLDTQYF. The CDR3 DNA follows: TGTGCCAGCAGCTCGGGGGGCCTTGATACGCAGTATTTT.

The chain joins TRBV19 to TRBJ1-5; possible D gene TRBD1, 6 bases. Germline V lookup: CDR1 LNHDA, CDR2 SQIVND (reference sequence). V was clipped by 2 bases and J by 7 bases, with 9 bases between them. The CDR3 sequence is 13 residues long. The CDR3 sequence: CASSITGSQPQHF. CDR3 bases: TGTGCCAGTAGTATAACAGGGTCCCAGCCCCAGCATTTT.

J is TRBJ1-2 and V is TRBV5-1; unclear D gene. Germline CDR1 and CDR2: SGHRS and YFSETQ. The V gene lost 0 bases and the J gene lost 4 bases, with 13 bases spanning the gap. The CDR3 totals 15 residues. The CDR3 loop is CASSLEGLRGYGYTF. The CDR3 DNA reads as TGCGCCAGCAGCTTGGAGGGCCTACGGGGCTATGGCTACACCTTC.

The genes are TRBV9 and TRBJ2-5, with 8 nucleotides matching TRBD2. The CDR3 is made up of 18 amino acids. Germline V lookup: CDR1 SGDLS, CDR2 YYNGEE. The V segment lost 3 bases and the J segment 5 bases; nucleotides outside the gene matches: 18. Here the CDR3 reads CASSGSTSGGGGYETQYF. The DNA of the CDR3 is TGTGCCAGCAGCGGATCTACTAGCGGTGGGGGGGGATATGAGACCCAGTACTTC.

This chain connects TRBV29-1 to TRBJ1-6; no clear D. The CDR3 has 13 amino acids. Germline V gene sequence: CDR1 SQVTM, CDR2 ANQGSEA. The germline V and J ends were trimmed by 6 bases and 16 bases, with 22 bases remaining between them. In nucleotides, the CDR3 is TGCAGCGTGCCTTCGGGGTCAGGTTATGGTCTCCACTTT. This codes for CSVPSGSGYGLHF. Variable domain in full (rest from reference TRBV29-1 and TRBJ1-6): SAVISQKPSRDICQRGTSLTIQCQVDSQVTMMFWYRQQPGQSLTLIATANQGSEATYESGFVIDKFPISRPNLTFSTLTVSNMSPEDSSIYLCSVPSGSGYGLHFGNGTRLTVT.

The genes are TRBV20-1 and TRBJ2-1; D ambiguous. CDR1 and CDR2 from the germline V gene are DFQATT and SNEGSKA (reference sequence). Trimming stripped 0 bases from V and 6 bases from J, with 9 bases between. CDR3 size: 13 residues. CDR3 nucleotides: TGCAGTGCTAGAGAGTTAGATCTCAATGAGCAGTTCTTC. Amino acids: CSARELDLNEQFF.

The chain has TRBV19 and TRBJ1-1, with a weak D call TRBD1 (5 bases). Trimming stripped 7 bases from V and 4 bases from J, with 13 bases between. The CDR3 extends over 13 amino acids. The germline CDR1 and CDR2 sequences are LNHDA and SQIVND (reference sequence). The CDR3 sequence: CASNSRGSTEAFF. The CDR3 DNA is TGTGCCAGTAACAGCCGGGGGAGCACTGAAGCTTTCTTT. The full variable domain, its missing parts supplied by reference TRBV19 and TRBJ1-1, is DGGITQSPKYLFRKEGQNVTLSCEQNLNHDAMYWYRQDPGQGLRLIYYSQIVNDFQKGDIAEGYSVSREKKESFPLTVTSAQKNPTAFYLCASNSRGSTEAFFGQGTRLTVV.

This clonotype was seen ten or more times. The chain joins TRBV25-1 to TRBJ2-1; D call uncertain. The V gene's germline CDR1 is MGHDK and CDR2 SYGVNS. Trimming left V 2 bases short and J 0 bases short, with 11 bases between. This CDR3 contains 16 residues. CDR3 protein: CASSEVDSSSYNEQFF. DNA for the CDR3: TGTGCCAGCAGTGAAGTCGATTCCAGCTCCTACAATGAGCAGTTCTTC.